These 23 T cell receptor beta chains came from one sample sequenced in a study of PD-L1 blockade in urothelial cancer. Method: immunoSEQ multiplex PCR; TCRdb's copy keeps in-frame clones and lacks some. Seen here are fewer than 75,000 clones, roughly 84% observed once, and the top ten hold 4.5% to 5.5%. The specimen was PBMCs, collected around atezolizumab (anti-PD-L1) treatment. All receptors derive from a man between 65 and 85 years old with urothelial cancer.

This rearrangement joins TRBV28 to TRBJ2-7; 8 bases agree with TRBD1. From germline, CDR1 is MDHEN and CDR2 SYDVKM. This CDR3 comprises 14 residues. The V gene end was trimmed by 6 bases and the J gene end by 2 bases; junction bases not matched to a gene: 6. CDR3 residues: CASRDRVPPYEQYF. As DNA, the CDR3 is TGTGCCAGCAGGGACAGGGTCCCCCCCTACGAGCAGTACTTC.

In nucleotides, the CDR3 is TGTGCCAGTAGTATAGATCGGTCCGTGGGCTACACCTTC. Its protein product is CASSIDRSVGYTF. The chain is built from TRBV19 and TRBJ1-2; D not resolved. This CDR3 region has 13 residues. Germline lookup yields CDR1 LNHDA and CDR2 SQIVND (reference sequence). The germline V and J ends were trimmed by 0 bases and 8 bases, with 10 bases remaining between them.

The chain joins TRBV9 to TRBJ1-2; D is ambiguous. This CDR3 spans 15 amino acids. The germline V gene encodes CDR1 SGDLS and CDR2 YYNGEE. Trimming took 4 bases from V and 4 from J, leaving 17 bases between them. The CDR3 sequence: CASSTRTLAGYGYTF. Written as DNA, the CDR3 is TGTGCCAGCAGCACTCGGACCCTCGCGGGCTATGGCTACACCTTC.

This clone was observed a handful of times. The chain has TRBV5-1 and TRBJ2-1; TRBD1 agrees at 8 bases. CDR1 and CDR2 from the germline V gene are SGHRS and YFSETQ. V gave up 4 bases and J gave up 9 bases; unmatched junction bases: 6. The CDR3 runs to 13 residues. The CDR3, as DNA: TGCGCCAGCAGCGTGGACAGGGCAACTGAGCAGTTCTTC. Its protein product is CASSVDRATEQFF. Together with reference TRBV5-1 and TRBJ2-1, the CDR3 gives the full variable domain: KAGVTQTPRYLIKTRGQQVTLSCSPISGHRSVSWYQQTPGQGLQFLFEYFSETQRNKGNFPGRFSGRQFSNSRSEMNVSTLELGDSALYLCASSVDRATEQFFGPGTRLTVL.

The genes are TRBV4-1 and TRBJ2-2; possible D gene TRBD1, 7 bases. The germline CDR1 and CDR2 sequences are MGHRA and YSYEKL. The CDR3 spans 16 residues. V was cut by 4 bases and J by 1 base, with 13 bases left in between. This chain's CDR3 is CASSLRGRENTGELFF. Here the CDR3 DNA reads TGCGCCAGCAGCCTGAGGGGGCGGGAGAACACCGGGGAGCTGTTTTTT.

CDR3 nucleotides: TGTGCCAGCAGGCAGGTTTCTTATAGCAATCAGCCCCAGCATTTT. Its translation is CASRQVSYSNQPQHF. The J gene is TRBJ1-5, the V gene TRBV6-5; no clear D. The CDR3 is 15 amino acids. The V end was cut by 6 bases, the J end by 0 bases, with 12 bases between. Per the germline V gene, CDR1 is MNHEY and CDR2 is SVGAGI.

The chain links TRBV5-1 to TRBJ2-2, with 7 bases lining up with TRBD2. Germline V CDR1 and CDR2: SGHRS, YFSETQ. This CDR3 region has 15 residues. V was pared by 3 bases and J by 6 bases, with 8 bases of the junction left unmatched. CDR3 sequence: CASSSIREAAGELFF. The CDR3 DNA is TGCGCCAGCAGCTCCATACGGGAGGCAGCCGGGGAGCTGTTTTTT.

The chain has TRBV5-8 and TRBJ2-7, with TRBD2 matching 7 bases. Per germline, CDR1 SGHTS and CDR2 YDEGEE. The CDR3 length is 16 residues. Germline trimming cut 7 bases from V and 6 bases from J; bases unmatched to any gene: 19. The CDR3 DNA follows: TGTGCCAGCCCCCAGGGAGTAGCGGGCCGTTCGAGCGAGCAGTACTTC. It codes for CASPQGVAGRSSEQYF.

V and J are TRBV7-3 and TRBJ2-3; possible D gene TRBD2, 5 bases. The CDR3 is 15 amino acids. CDR1 and CDR2 from the germline V gene are SGHTA and FQGTGA. V gave up 4 bases and J gave up 6 bases, with 17 bases separating them. CDR3 nucleotide sequence: TGTGCCAGCAGCTCCGCCGGGGAAAAGTCGGATACGCAGTATTTT. It is translated as CASSSAGEKSDTQYF. Full variable domain (rest looked up from reference TRBV7-3 and TRBJ2-3): GAGVSQTPSNKVTEKGKYVELRCDPISGHTALYWYRQSLGQGPEFLIYFQGTGAADDSGLPNDRFFAVRPEGSVSTLKIQRTERGDSAVYLCASSSAGEKSDTQYFGPGTRLTVL.

This clone was picked up a small number of times. The V call is TRBV28, the J call TRBJ2-1; D may be TRBD2 (5 bases). The CDR3 has 14 residues. Per the germline V gene, CDR1 is MDHEN and CDR2 is SYDVKM. Trimming took off 5 bases at V and 6 bases at J, with 14 bases between the two ends. The DNA for the CDR3 is TGTGCCAGCAGTCCAAAGCCTAGCTCCAATGAGCAGTTCTTC. The encoded protein is CASSPKPSSNEQFF. The variable domain in full, with the rest retrieved from reference TRBV28 and TRBJ2-1, is DVKVTQSSRYLVKRTGEKVFLECVQDMDHENMFWYRQDPGLGLRLIYFSYDVKMKEKGDIPEGYSVSREKKERFSLILESASTNQTSMYLCASSPKPSSNEQFFGPGTRLTVL.

The V gene is TRBV9, the J gene TRBJ1-1; 7 nucleotides agree with TRBD1. Germline CDR1 and CDR2: SGDLS and YYNGEE. Losses at the gene ends were 0 bases for V and 4 bases for J; bases not matched to a gene: 6. This CDR3 spans 15 amino acids. This CDR3 reads CASSVDGRGSTEAFF. In DNA, the CDR3 is TGTGCCAGCAGCGTAGACGGCAGGGGGAGCACTGAAGCTTTCTTT.

This clone was counted a few times. The chain is built from TRBV6-5 and TRBJ2-7; TRBD1 matches 7 bases. V was pared by 5 bases and J by 3 bases, with 10 bases of the junction left unmatched. Germline V gives CDR1 MNHEY, CDR2 SVGAGI. The CDR3 loop spans 15 amino acids. CDR3 region: CASSPDRDPLYEQYF. CDR3 in DNA: TGTGCCAGCAGTCCCGACAGGGATCCCCTCTACGAGCAGTACTTC.

This clone was recorded only once. The CDR3 DNA follows: TGTGCCAGCAGTTACGGACAGGGTCTGGGGGAAGCTTTCTTT. Translated: CASSYGQGLGEAFF. The chain links TRBV6-6 to TRBJ1-1; 8 nucleotides agree with TRBD1. V shed 2 bases, J shed 8 bases, and the junction held 7 bases outside the gene matches. The length of the CDR3 is 14 residues. Germline V gene data show CDR1 as MNHNY and CDR2 as SVGAGI (reference sequence).

The chain carries TRBV28 and TRBJ1-5; D remains ambiguous. The CDR3 has 12 residues. The V gene lost 2 bases and the J gene lost 7 bases, with 6 bases spanning the gap. Germline CDR1 is MDHEN and CDR2 is SYDVKM. CDR3 amino acids: CASSLREQPQHF. The CDR3 nucleotides read TGTGCCAGCAGTTTAAGGGAGCAGCCCCAGCATTTT. Complete variable domain (other parts from reference TRBV28 and TRBJ1-5): DVKVTQSSRYLVKRTGEKVFLECVQDMDHENMFWYRQDPGLGLRLIYFSYDVKMKEKGDIPEGYSVSREKKERFSLILESASTNQTSMYLCASSLREQPQHFGDGTRLSIL.

The V call is TRBV18, the J call TRBJ2-7, with 11 bases matching TRBD1. Germline CDR1 is KGHSH and CDR2 is LQKENI. The CDR3 runs to 16 residues. Trimming removed 3 bases from V and 6 bases from J; junction bases left unmatched: 10. CDR3 bases: TGTGCCAGCTCACCGGGAACCGGGACAGGGGGAGGCGAGCAGTACTTC. Translation gives CASSPGTGTGGGEQYF.

The rearrangement joins TRBV11-2 to TRBJ2-5; 7 bases align to TRBD2. J gave up 4 bases and V 3 bases, and 8 bases lay outside the gene matches. Germline V gives CDR1 SGHAT, CDR2 FQNNGV. The CDR3 covers 15 residues. The chain's CDR3 is CASSFQGPGGETQYF. In DNA, the CDR3 is TGTGCCAGCAGCTTCCAGGGCCCGGGGGGAGAGACCCAGTACTTC. Using reference TRBV11-2 and TRBJ2-5 for the parts outside the CDR3, the full variable domain is EAGVAQSPRYKIIEKRQSVAFWCNPISGHATLYWYQQILGQGPKLLIQFQNNGVVDDSQLPKDRFSAERLKGVDSTLKIQPAKLEDSAVYLCASSFQGPGGETQYFGPGTRLLVL.

This chain joins TRBV28 and TRBJ1-4, with 10 bases identical to TRBD1. V lost 10 bases, J lost 7 bases, and 6 bases stayed unmatched. This CDR3 region has 13 residues. Germline V gene lookup returns CDR1 MDHEN and CDR2 SYDVKM. CDR3 in amino acids: CATRQGALEKLFF. CDR3 bases: TGTGCCACCAGACAGGGGGCGCTTGAAAAACTGTTTTTT.

The V gene is TRBV5-1, the J gene TRBJ2-3; 8 bases fit TRBD2. CDR3 length equals 15 residues. From germline, CDR1 is SGHRS and CDR2 YFSETQ. With 0 bases clipped from V and 4 bases from J, the junction kept 4 bases outside the gene matches. CDR3 sequence: CASSLAPAGADTQYF. The CDR3 DNA is TGCGCCAGCAGCTTGGCCCCAGCGGGAGCAGATACGCAGTATTTT. Supplemented by reference TRBV5-1 and TRBJ2-3, the full variable domain reads KAGVTQTPRYLIKTRGQQVTLSCSPISGHRSVSWYQQTPGQGLQFLFEYFSETQRNKGNFPGRFSGRQFSNSRSEMNVSTLELGDSALYLCASSLAPAGADTQYFGPGTRLTVL.

CDR3: CASSLANRVSIQYF. The CDR3 nucleotides are TGTGCCAGCAGCTTAGCGAACAGAGTAAGCATTCAGTACTTC. This rearrangement joins TRBV7-8 to TRBJ2-4; no definite D call. Per the germline V gene, CDR1 is SGHVS and CDR2 is FQNEAQ. Deletions cut 0 bases from V and 9 bases from J, with 12 bases between. CDR3 length: 14 residues.

The gene calls are TRBV28 and TRBJ2-4; D is perhaps TRBD2 (5 bases). From germline, CDR1 is MDHEN and CDR2 SYDVKM. CDR3 size: 15 residues. The V gene lost 5 bases and the J gene lost 1 base, with 12 bases spanning the gap. The CDR3 here is CASSPTRAAKNIQYF. In DNA form, the CDR3 reads TGTGCCAGCAGTCCAACTAGGGCGGCCAAAAACATTCAGTACTTC.

The chain carries TRBV5-5 and TRBJ2-2, with a possible D match to TRBD1 (5 bases). Between the trimmed V and J ends, which lost 4 bases and 6 bases, there was a span of 7 bases. Germline CDR1 SGHKS, CDR2 YYEKEE (reference sequence). The CDR3 runs to 12 residues. CDR3 in amino acids: CASSQQAGELFF. CDR3 bases: TGTGCCAGCAGCCAACAGGCCGGGGAGCTGTTTTTT.

This chain uses TRBV19 with TRBJ2-2; the D gene is possibly TRBD1 (5 bases). V lost 8 bases to trimming and J lost 4 bases, with 14 bases between them. The germline V gene encodes CDR1 LNHDA and CDR2 SQIVND (reference sequence). The CDR3 totals 14 residues. CDR3 in DNA: TGTGCCAGTGCAACGCAGGGCGGCACCGGGGAGCTGTTTTTT. This translates into CASATQGGTGELFF.

The chain uses TRBV7-9 and TRBJ1-5; D is perhaps TRBD1 (5 bases). CDR1 and CDR2 from the germline V gene are SEHNR and FQNEAQ (reference sequence). The CDR3 sequence is 13 residues long. The germline V and J ends were trimmed by 5 bases and 4 bases, with 9 bases remaining between them. The CDR3 nucleotides are TGTGCCAGCAGCCTACAGGAGAATCAGCCCCAGCATTTT. Its translation: CASSLQENQPQHF.